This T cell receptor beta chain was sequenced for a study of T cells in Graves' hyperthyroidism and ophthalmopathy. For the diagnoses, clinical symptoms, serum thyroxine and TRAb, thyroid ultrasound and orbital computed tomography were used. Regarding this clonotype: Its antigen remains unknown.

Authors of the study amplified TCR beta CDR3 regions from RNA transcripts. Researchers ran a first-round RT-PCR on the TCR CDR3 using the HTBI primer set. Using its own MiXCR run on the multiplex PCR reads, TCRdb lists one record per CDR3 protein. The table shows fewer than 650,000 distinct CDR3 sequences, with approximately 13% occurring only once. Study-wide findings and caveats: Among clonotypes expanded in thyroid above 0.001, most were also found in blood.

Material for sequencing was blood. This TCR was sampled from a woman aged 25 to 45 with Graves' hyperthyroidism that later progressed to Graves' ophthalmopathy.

DNA of the CDR3: TGTGCCAGCAGCCCCCTCCTCGGAGTGAACACTGAAGCTTTCTTT. The encoded protein is CASSPLLGVNTEAFF. V and J are TRBV7-9 and TRBJ1-1; D remains ambiguous. Germline-derived CDR1 and CDR2 are SEHNR and FQNEAQ (reference sequence). The CDR3 runs to 15 residues. V was cut by 5 bases and J by 0 bases, with 13 bases left in between. The full variable domain, with the rest looked up from reference TRBV7-9 and TRBJ1-1, is DTGVSQNPRHKITKRGQNVTFRCDPISEHNRLYWYRQTLGQGPEFLTYFQNEAQLEKSRLLSDRFSAERPKGSFSTLEIQRTEQGDSAMYLCASSPLLGVNTEAFFGQGTRLTVV.